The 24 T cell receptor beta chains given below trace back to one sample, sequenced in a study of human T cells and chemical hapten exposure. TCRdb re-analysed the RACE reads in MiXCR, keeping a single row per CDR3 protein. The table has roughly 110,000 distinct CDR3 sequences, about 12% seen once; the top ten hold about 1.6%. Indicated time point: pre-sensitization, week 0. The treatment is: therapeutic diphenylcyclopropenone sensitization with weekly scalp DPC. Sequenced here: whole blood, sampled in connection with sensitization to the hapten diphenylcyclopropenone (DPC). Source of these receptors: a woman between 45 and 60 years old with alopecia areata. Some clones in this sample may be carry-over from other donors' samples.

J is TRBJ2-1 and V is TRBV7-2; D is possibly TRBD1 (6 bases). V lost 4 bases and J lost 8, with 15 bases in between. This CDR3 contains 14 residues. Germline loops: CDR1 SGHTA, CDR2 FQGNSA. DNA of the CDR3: TGTGCCAGCAGCTCTCTACAGGGTAGAGATGAGCAGTTCTTC. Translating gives CASSSLQGRDEQFF.

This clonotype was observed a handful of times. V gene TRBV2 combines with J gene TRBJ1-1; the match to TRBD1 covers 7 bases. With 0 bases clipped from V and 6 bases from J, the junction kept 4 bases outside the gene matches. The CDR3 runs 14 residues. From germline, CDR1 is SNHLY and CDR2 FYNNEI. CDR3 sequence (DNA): TGTGCCAGCAGTGAAGCGGGGGACAGAGCTGAAGCTTTCTTT. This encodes CASSEAGDRAEAFF.

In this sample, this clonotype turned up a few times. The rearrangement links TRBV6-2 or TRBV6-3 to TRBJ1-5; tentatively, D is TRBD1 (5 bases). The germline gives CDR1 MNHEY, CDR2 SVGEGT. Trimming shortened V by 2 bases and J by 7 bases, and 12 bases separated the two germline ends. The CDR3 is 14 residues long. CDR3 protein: CASSYVQGGQPQHF. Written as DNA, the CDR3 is TGTGCCAGCAGTTACGTCCAGGGAGGACAGCCCCAGCATTTT.

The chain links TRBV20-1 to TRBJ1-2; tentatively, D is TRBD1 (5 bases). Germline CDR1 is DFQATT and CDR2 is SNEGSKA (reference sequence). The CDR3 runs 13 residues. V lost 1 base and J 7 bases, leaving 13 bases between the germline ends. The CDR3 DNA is TGCAGTGCTAGAGTGCAGGACAAACTTGGCTACACCTTC. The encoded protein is CSARVQDKLGYTF.

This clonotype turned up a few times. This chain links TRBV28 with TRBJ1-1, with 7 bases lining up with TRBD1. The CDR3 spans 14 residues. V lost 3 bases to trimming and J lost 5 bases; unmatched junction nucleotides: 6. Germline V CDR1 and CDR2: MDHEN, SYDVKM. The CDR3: CASSFKGARTEAFF. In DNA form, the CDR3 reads TGTGCCAGCAGTTTTAAGGGGGCGAGGACTGAAGCTTTCTTT.

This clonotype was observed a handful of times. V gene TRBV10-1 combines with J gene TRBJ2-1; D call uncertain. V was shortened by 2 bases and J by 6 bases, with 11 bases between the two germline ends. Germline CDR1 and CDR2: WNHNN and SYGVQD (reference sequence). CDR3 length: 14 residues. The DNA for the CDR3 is TGCGCCAGCAGTGAGGTCCCTAGGGCCAATGAGCAGTTCTTC. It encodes CASSEVPRANEQFF.

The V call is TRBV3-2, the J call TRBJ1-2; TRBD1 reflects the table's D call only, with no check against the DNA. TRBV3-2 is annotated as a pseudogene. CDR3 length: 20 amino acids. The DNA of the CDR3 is TGTGCCAGCAGCCAAGTGGAGTTCCGGGACAGGGGACACCCTAACTATGGCTACACCTTC. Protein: CASSQVEFRDRGHPNYGYTF.

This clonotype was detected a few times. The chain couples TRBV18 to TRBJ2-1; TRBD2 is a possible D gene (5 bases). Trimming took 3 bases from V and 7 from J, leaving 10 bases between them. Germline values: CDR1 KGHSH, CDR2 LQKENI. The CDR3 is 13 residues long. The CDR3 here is CASSPGVSNEQFF. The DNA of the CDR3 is TGTGCCAGCTCACCCGGGGTCTCGAATGAGCAGTTCTTC.

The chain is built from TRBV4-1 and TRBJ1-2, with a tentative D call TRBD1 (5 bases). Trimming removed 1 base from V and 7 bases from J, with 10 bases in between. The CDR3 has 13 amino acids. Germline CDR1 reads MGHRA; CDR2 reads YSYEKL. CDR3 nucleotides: TGCGCCAGCAGCCAAGTCCAGGGAACTGGCTACACCTTC. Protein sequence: CASSQVQGTGYTF.

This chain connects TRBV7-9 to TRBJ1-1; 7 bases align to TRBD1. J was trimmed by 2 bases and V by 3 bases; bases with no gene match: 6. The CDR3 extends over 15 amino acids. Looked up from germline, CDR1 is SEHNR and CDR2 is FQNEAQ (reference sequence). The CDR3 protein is CASSFLQGSNTEAFF. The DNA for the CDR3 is TGTGCCAGCAGCTTCCTACAGGGGAGTAACACTGAAGCTTTCTTT.

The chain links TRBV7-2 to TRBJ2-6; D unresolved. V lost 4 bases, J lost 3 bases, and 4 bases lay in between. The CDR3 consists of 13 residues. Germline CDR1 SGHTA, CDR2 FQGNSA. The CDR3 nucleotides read TGTGCCAGCAGCTCCTTTGGGGCCAACGTCCTGACTTTC. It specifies CASSSFGANVLTF.

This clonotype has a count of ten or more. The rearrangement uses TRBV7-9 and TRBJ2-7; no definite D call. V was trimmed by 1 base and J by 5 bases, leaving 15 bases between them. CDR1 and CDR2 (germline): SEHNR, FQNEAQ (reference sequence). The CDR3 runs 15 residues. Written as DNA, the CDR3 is TGTGCCAGCAGCTTAGGGTCGGGCAGGTCAGACGAGCAGTACTTC. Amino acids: CASSLGSGRSDEQYF.

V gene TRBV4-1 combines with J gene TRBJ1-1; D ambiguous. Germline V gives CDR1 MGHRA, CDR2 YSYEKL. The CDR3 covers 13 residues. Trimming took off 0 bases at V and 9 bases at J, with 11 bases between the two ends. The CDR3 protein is CASSQDPPQKAFF. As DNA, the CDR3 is TGCGCCAGCAGCCAAGACCCCCCACAGAAAGCTTTCTTT.

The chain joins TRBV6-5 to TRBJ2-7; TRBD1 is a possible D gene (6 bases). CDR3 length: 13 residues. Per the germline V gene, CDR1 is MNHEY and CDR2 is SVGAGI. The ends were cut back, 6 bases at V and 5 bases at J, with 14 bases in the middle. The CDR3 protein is CASRKNRDHEQYF. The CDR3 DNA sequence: TGTGCCAGCAGAAAAAACAGGGACCACGAGCAGTACTTC.

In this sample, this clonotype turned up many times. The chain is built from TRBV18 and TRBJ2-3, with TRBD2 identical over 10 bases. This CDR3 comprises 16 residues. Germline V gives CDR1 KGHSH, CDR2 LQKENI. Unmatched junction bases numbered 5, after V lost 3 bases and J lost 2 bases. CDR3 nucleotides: TGTGCCAGCTCACCTTCGCTAGCGGGGGTCACAGATACGCAGTATTTT. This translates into CASSPSLAGVTDTQYF.

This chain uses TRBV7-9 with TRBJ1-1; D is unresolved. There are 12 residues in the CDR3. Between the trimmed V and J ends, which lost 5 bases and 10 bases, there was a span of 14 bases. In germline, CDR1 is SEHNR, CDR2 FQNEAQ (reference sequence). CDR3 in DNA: TGTGCCAGCAGCATTTCAGGCGGATCAGCTTTCTTT. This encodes CASSISGGSAFF.

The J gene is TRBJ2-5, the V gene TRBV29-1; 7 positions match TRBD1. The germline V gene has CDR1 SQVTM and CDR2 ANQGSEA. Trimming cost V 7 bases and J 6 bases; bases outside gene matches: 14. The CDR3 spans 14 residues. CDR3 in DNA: TGCAGCGCCGCGACCGAACGACAGGGCCAGACCCAGTACTTC. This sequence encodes CSAATERQGQTQYF.

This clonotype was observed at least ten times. The DNA for the CDR3 is TGTGCCAGCAGCCCCCAGGCACAGGGGCGTTCACCCCTCCACTTT. Translation: CASSPQAQGRSPLHF. The chain uses TRBV7-2 and TRBJ1-6, with 7 bases lining up with TRBD1. The V segment lost 5 bases and the J segment 9 bases; nucleotides outside the gene matches: 10. The CDR3 totals 15 residues. Per germline, CDR1 SGHTA and CDR2 FQGNSA.

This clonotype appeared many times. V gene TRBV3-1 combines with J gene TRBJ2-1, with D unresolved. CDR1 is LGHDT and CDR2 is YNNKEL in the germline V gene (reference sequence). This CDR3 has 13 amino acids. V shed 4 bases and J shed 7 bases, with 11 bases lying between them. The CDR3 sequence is CASSPPNGNEQFF. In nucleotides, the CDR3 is TGTGCCAGCAGCCCCCCGAACGGGAATGAGCAGTTCTTC.

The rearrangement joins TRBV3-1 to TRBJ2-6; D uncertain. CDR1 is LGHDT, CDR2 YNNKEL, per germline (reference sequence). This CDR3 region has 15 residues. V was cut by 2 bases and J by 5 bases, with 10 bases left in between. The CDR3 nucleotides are TGTGCCAGCAGCCAACCTCCTGTTCGGGCCAACGTCCTGACTTTC. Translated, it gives CASSQPPVRANVLTF.

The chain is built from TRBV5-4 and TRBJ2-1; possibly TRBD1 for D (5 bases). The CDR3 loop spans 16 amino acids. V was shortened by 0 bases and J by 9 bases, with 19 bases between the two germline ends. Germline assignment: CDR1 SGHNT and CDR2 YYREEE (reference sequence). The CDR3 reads CASSLELQGKRGEQFF. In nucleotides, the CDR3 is TGTGCCAGCAGCTTGGAGCTCCAGGGCAAAAGGGGTGAGCAGTTCTTC.

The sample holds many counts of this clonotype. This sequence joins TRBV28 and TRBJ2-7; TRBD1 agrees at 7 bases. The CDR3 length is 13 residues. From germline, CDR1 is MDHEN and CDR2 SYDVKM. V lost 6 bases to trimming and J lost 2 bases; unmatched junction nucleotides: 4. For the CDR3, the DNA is TGTGCCAGCAGACCTCAGGGGGCCTACGAGCAGTACTTC. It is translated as CASRPQGAYEQYF.

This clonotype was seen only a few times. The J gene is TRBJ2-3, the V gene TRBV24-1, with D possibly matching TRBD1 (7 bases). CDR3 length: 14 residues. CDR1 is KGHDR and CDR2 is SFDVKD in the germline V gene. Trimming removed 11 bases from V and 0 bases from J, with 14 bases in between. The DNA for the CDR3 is TGTGCCAACGCTCAGGGGGGTAGCACAGATACGCAGTATTTT. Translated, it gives CANAQGGSTDTQYF.

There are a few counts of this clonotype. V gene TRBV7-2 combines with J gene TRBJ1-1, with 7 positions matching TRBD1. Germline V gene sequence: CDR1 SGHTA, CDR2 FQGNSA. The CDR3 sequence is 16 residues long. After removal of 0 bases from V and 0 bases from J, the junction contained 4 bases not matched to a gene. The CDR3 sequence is CASSLAATGMNTEAFF. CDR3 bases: TGTGCCAGCAGCTTAGCAGCGACAGGGATGAACACTGAAGCTTTCTTT.